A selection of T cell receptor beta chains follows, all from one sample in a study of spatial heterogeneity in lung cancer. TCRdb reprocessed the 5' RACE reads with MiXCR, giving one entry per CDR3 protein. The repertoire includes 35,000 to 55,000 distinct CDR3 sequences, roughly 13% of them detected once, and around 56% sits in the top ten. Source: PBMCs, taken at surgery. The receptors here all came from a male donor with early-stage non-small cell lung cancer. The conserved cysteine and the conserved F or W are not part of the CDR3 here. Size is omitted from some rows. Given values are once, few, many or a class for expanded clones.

CDR3: AIRAENSGANVLT
V: TRBV10-3
size: -
length: 13

CDR3: ASSEQGVNSPLH
V: TRBV6-1
size: few
length: 12

CDR3: ASSLGFRDRSLRNSPLH
V: TRBV7-8
size: -
length: 17

CDR3: VSRASGIETQY
V: TRBV6-1
size: few
length: 11

CDR3: ASSLGGSVYGYT
V: TRBV12-3/TRBV12-4
size: few
length: 12

CDR3: ASTLGTAGPNTEAF
V: TRBV2
size: -
length: 14

CDR3: ASIIGGGTEAF
V: TRBV7-9
size: many
length: 11

CDR3: ASSERAATGELF
V: TRBV6-1
size: -
length: 12

CDR3: ASRLQLGLQETQY
V: TRBV7-2
size: many
length: 13

CDR3: ASSLGPRDILFSGRAREQY
V: TRBV7-6
size: -
length: 19

CDR3: ASGFVPRIWTRHEDTQY
V: TRBV12-5
size: -
length: 17

CDR3: AISESGVAGASSYEQY
V: TRBV10-3
size: many
length: 16

CDR3: AISPGAPDTEAF
V: TRBV10-3
size: -
length: 12

CDR3: SARDRNRVAYGYT
V: TRBV20-1
size: -
length: 13

CDR3: ASRLWYMNTEAF
V: TRBV28
size: few
length: 12

CDR3: ATSRDWISYNEQF
V: TRBV15
size: many
length: 13

CDR3: AISESRVRLH
V: TRBV10-3
size: many
length: 10

CDR3: ASSPRRGAGTDTQY
V: TRBV27
size: -
length: 14

CDR3: ASSTSPVGEQY
V: TRBV9
size: many
length: 11

CDR3: ASSDTTSTDTQY
V: TRBV6-6
size: few
length: 12

CDR3: ASSFAGDTQY
V: TRBV7-6
size: many
length: 10

CDR3: ASSFGLSAGIISGANVLT
V: TRBV11-2
size: -
length: 18

CDR3: SARDRTSGWTTDTQY
V: TRBV20-1
size: many
length: 15

CDR3: ASSPAERGYEQY
V: TRBV6-5
size: -
length: 12